This TCR beta chain is drawn from a study of tumor-infiltrating lymphocytes in primary liver carcinoma. Germline DNA was extracted too, while blood RNA derived from unsorted whole blood. The CDR3 is 14 residues long. Germline assignment: CDR1 WSHSY and CDR2 SAAADI. V was shortened by 3 bases and J by 4 bases, with 12 bases between the two germline ends. This clonotype was counted a few times. A primer matching the constant region was used to make TCR beta cDNA from 450 to 500 ng of total RNA. Amplification in three nested multiplex PCR rounds with slightly modified ARM-PCR gave rise to TCR beta libraries. TRBV1-TRBV30 forward primers paired with a C-beta reverse primer drove the first two PCR rounds, 10 cycles each. From the multiplex PCR reads, TCRdb called clonotypes with MiXCR, one entry per CDR3 protein. The sample has hundreds of thousands of distinct CDR3 sequences; 65% are singletons.

The sequenced sample was peripheral blood. The rearrangement uses TRBV10-2 and TRBJ1-2; D gene unclear. The clonotype comes from a man aged 40-49 years with primary liver carcinoma and hepatitis B virus infection. In DNA form, the CDR3 reads TGCGCCAGCAGTGAAGGAACAGTGCCCTATGGCTACACCTTC. Protein product: CASSEGTVPYGYTF.